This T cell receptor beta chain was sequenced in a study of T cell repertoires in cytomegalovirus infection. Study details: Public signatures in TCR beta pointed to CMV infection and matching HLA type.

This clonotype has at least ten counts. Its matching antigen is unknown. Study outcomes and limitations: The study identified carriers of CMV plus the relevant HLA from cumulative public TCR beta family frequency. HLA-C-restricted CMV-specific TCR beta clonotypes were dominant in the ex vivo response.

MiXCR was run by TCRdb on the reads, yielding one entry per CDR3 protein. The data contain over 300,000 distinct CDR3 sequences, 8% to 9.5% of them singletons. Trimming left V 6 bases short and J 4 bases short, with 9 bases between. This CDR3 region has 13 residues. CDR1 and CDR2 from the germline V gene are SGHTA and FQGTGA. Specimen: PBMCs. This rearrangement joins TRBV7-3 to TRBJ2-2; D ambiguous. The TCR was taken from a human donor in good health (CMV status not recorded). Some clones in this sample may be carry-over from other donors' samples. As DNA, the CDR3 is TGTGCCAGCAGTCTTTCCTCCACCGGGGAGCTGTTTTTT. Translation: CASSLSSTGELFF.